These 5 T cell receptor beta chains originate from one sample sequenced in a study of identical twins. TCRdb reanalysed the 5' RACE reads using MiXCR and keeps one entry per CDR3 protein. Of roughly 500,000 distinct CDR3 sequences listed, approximately 22% were seen once; the top ten hold under 0.95%. These same data were also listed under a study on T cells expressing NK-cell markers.

The sequenced sample consisted of CD4+ T cells sorted from blood. These TCRs come from a woman younger than 30 in good health.

This chain joins TRBV6-1 and TRBJ2-1, with 12 bases aligning to TRBD2. This CDR3 has 17 amino acids. V gave up 6 bases and J gave up 2 bases; unmatched junction bases: 8. The germline CDR1 and CDR2 sequences are MNHNS and SASEGT. This CDR3 reads CASRNPSGRAPYNEQFF. In DNA, the CDR3 is TGTGCCAGCAGGAACCCTAGCGGGAGGGCCCCCTACAATGAGCAGTTCTTC.

This clonotype has just a few counts. The genes are TRBV6-6 and TRBJ1-5; possibly TRBD1 for D (5 bases). The CDR3 length is 13 residues. With 5 bases removed from V and 7 bases from J, the gap between germline ends came to 12 bases. Germline V gene data show CDR1 as MNHNY and CDR2 as SVGAGI (reference sequence). The CDR3 coding sequence is TGTGCCAGCAGTCCTCAGGGTGCCCAGCCCCAGCATTTT. Translation gives CASSPQGAQPQHF.

J is TRBJ1-1 and V is TRBV9; weak D call: TRBD1 (5 bases). CDR1 is SGDLS, CDR2 YYNGEE, per germline. V gave up 0 bases and J gave up 8 bases, with 11 bases separating them. This CDR3 comprises 13 residues. The CDR3 coding sequence is TGTGCCAGCAGCGTAGCCCCGGGGGGAGAAGCTTTCTTT. Amino acid sequence: CASSVAPGGEAFF. The whole variable domain, remainder taken from reference TRBV9 and TRBJ1-1, is DSGVTQTPKHLITATGQRVTLRCSPRSGDLSVYWYQQSLDQGLQFLIQYYNGEERAKGNILERFSAQQFPDLHSELNLSSLELGDSALYFCASSVAPGGEAFFGQGTRLTVV.

The chain has TRBV6-5 and TRBJ1-4; D may be TRBD1 (6 bases). V dropped 2 bases and J dropped 8 bases, with 18 bases sitting between them. The CDR3 loop spans 16 amino acids. From germline, CDR1 is MNHEY and CDR2 SVGAGI. The CDR3 sequence: CASSYGMYRVNEKLFF. For the CDR3, the DNA is TGTGCCAGCAGTTACGGAATGTACAGGGTTAACGAAAAACTGTTTTTT.

This clonotype was counted only a few times. The chain combines TRBV7-3 with TRBJ2-7, with 7 bases fitting TRBD2. Germline V gives CDR1 SGHTA, CDR2 FQGTGA. J gave up 8 bases and V 0 bases, and 4 bases lay outside the gene matches. The CDR3 runs to 13 residues. Written as DNA, the CDR3 is TGTGCCAGCAGCTTAACCGGGACTACGAAGCAGTACTTC. It translates to CASSLTGTTKQYF.